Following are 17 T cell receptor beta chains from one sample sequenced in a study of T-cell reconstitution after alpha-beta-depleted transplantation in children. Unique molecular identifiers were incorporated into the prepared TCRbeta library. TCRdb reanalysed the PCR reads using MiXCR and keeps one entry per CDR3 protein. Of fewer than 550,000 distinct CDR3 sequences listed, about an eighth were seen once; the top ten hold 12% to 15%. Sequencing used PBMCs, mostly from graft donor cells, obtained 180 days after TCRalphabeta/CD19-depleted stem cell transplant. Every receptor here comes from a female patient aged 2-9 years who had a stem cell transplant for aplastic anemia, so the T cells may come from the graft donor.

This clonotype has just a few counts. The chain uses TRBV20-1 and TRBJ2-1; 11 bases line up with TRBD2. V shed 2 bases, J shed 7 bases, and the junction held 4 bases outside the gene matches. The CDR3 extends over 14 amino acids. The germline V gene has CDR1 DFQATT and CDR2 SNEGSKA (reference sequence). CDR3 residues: CSARTLAGGNEQFF. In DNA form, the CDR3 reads TGCAGTGCTAGAACGCTAGCGGGAGGTAATGAGCAGTTCTTC.

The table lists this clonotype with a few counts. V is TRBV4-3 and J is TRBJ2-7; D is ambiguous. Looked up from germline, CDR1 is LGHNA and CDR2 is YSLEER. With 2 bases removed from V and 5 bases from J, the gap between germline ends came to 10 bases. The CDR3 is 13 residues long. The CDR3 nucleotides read TGCGCCAGCAGCCAAACCGCCCGGCACGAGCAGTACTTC. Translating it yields CASSQTARHEQYF.

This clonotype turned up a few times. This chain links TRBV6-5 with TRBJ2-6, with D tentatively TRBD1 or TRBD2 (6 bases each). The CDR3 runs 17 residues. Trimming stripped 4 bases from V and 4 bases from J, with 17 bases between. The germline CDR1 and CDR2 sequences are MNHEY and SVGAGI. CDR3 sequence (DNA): TGTGCCAGCAGTTCTCTCTCGGGGGCGCCGGGGGCCAACGTCCTGACTTTC. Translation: CASSSLSGAPGANVLTF.

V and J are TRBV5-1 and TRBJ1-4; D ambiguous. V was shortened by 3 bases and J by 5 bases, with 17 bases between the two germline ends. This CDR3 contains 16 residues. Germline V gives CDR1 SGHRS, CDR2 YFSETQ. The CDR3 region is CASSSGRNTGNEKLFF. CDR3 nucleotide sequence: TGCGCCAGCAGCTCCGGTCGAAATACTGGCAATGAAAAACTGTTTTTT.

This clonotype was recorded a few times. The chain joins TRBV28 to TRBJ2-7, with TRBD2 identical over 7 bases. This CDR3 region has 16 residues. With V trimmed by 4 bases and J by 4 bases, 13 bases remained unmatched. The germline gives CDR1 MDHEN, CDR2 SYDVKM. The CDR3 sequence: CASSWVGRGGRYEQYF. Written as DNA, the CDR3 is TGTGCCAGCAGTTGGGTGGGGCGCGGGGGTCGATACGAGCAGTACTTC.

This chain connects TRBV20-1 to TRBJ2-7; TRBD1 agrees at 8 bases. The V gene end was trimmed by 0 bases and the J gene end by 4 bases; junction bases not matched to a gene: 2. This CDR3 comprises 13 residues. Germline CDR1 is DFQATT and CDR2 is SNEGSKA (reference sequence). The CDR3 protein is CSARDHRGYEQYF. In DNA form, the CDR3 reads TGCAGTGCTAGAGATCACAGGGGGTACGAGCAGTACTTC.

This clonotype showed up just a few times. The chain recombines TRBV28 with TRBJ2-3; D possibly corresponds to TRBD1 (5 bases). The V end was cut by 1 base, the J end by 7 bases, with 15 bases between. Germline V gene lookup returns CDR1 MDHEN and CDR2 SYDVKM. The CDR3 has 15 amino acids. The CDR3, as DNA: TGTGCCAGCAGTTTATTTAAGGCAGGGTGGCATACGCAGTATTTT. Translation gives CASSLFKAGWHTQYF.

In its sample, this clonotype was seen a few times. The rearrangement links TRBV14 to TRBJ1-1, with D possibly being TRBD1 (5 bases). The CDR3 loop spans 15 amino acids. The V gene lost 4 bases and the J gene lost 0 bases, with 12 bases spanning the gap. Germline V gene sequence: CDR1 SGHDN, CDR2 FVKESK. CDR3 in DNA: TGTGCCAGCAGCCTGCGGGGGTCCTTGAACACTGAAGCTTTCTTT. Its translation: CASSLRGSLNTEAFF.

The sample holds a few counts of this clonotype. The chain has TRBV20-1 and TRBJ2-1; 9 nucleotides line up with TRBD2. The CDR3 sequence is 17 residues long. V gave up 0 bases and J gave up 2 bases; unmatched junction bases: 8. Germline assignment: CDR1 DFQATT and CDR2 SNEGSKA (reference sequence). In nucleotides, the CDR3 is TGCAGTGCTAGAGATGGAGGCCTAGCGGGAACCTACAATGAGCAGTTCTTC. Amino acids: CSARDGGLAGTYNEQFF.

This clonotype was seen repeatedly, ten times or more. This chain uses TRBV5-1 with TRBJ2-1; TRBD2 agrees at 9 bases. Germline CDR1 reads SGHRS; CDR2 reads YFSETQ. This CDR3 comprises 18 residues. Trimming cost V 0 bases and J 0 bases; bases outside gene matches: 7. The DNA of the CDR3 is TGCGCCAGCAGCTTGGTGGGGCTAGCGGGACGCTCCTACAATGAGCAGTTCTTC. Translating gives CASSLVGLAGRSYNEQFF.

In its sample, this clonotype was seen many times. The CDR3: CASSSTGGGNSPLHF. In nucleotides, the CDR3 is TGTGCCAGCAGTTCCACCGGAGGGGGGAATTCACCCCTCCACTTT. The chain has TRBV6-2 or TRBV6-3 and TRBJ1-6; D perhaps matches TRBD1 (6 bases). The CDR3 length is 15 residues. The V gene's germline CDR1 is MNHEY and CDR2 SVGEGT. Between the trimmed V and J ends, which lost 4 bases and 7 bases, there was a span of 14 bases.

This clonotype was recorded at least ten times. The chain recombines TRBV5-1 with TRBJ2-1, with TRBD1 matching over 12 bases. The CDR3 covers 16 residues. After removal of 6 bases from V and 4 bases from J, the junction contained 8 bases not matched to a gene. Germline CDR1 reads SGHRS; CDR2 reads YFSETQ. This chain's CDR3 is CASIPGQGAAYNEQFF. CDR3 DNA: TGCGCCAGCATCCCGGGACAGGGGGCTGCTTACAATGAGCAGTTCTTC.

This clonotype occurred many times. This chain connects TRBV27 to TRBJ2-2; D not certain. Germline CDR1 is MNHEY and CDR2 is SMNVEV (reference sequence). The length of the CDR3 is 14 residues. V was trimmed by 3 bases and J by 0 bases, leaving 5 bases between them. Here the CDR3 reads CASSFVTNTGELFF. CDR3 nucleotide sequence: TGTGCCAGCAGTTTTGTCACGAACACCGGGGAGCTGTTTTTT.

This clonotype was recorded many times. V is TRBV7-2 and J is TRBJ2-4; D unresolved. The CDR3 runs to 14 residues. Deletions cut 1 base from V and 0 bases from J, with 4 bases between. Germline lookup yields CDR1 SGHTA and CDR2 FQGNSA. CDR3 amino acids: CASSLGLAKNIQYF. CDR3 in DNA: TGTGCCAGCAGCTTAGGCTTAGCCAAAAACATTCAGTACTTC.

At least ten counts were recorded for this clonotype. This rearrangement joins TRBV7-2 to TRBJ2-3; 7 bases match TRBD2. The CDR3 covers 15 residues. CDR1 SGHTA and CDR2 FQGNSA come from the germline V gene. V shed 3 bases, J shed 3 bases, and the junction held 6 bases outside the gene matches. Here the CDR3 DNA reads TGTGCCAGCAGCTTTTCCAGCGGGAAGACAGATACGCAGTATTTT. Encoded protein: CASSFSSGKTDTQYF.

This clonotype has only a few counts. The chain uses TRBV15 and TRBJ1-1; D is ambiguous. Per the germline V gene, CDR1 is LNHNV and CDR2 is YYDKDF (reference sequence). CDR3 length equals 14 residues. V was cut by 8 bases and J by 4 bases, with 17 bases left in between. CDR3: CATHGPGVGTEAFF. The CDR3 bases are TGTGCCACCCACGGCCCCGGAGTTGGCACTGAAGCTTTCTTT.

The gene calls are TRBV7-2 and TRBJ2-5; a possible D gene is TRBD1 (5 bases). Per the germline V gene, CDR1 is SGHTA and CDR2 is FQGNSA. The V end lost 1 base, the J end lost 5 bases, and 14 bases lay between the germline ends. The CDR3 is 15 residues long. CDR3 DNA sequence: TGTGCCAGCAGCTTAGAAGCCCTTTCAGGGGAGACCCAGTACTTC. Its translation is CASSLEALSGETQYF.